The 26 T cell receptor beta chains listed next were all sequenced from one sample in a study of T cell responses to AZD1222 COVID-19 vaccine. Some clones are missing from TCRdb's copy, which holds only in-frame ones; the method was immunoSEQ multiplex PCR. Counted here are about 130,000 clones, 80% to 90% occurring once; the ten biggest clones make up about 9.5%. Sequences were derived from peripheral blood, sampled 28 days after the second AZD1222 dose. These receptors all stem from an adult who received the AZD1222 COVID-19 vaccine.

V is TRBV10-1 and J is TRBJ2-7; 8 nucleotides line up with TRBD1. In germline, CDR1 is WNHNN, CDR2 SYGVQD (reference sequence). V lost 6 bases to trimming and J lost 4 bases; unmatched junction nucleotides: 5. CDR3 size: 13 residues. DNA of the CDR3: TGCGCCAGCAGGGGCCGGGACAGGTACGAGCAGTACTTC. As protein: CASRGRDRYEQYF.

This CDR3 is CACSNSYNSPLHF. CDR3 sequence (DNA): TGTGCCTGCAGCAACTCCTATAATTCACCCCTCCACTTT. The chain links TRBV30 to TRBJ1-6; no firm D call. The ends were cut back, 6 bases at V and 0 bases at J, with 6 bases in the middle. This CDR3 has 13 amino acids. Germline V gene sequence: CDR1 GTSNPN, CDR2 SVGIG (reference sequence). The full variable domain, with the rest looked up from reference TRBV30 and TRBJ1-6, is SQTIHQWPATLVQPVGSPLSLECTVEGTSNPNLYWYRQAAGRGLQLLFYSVGIGQISSEVPQNLSASRPQDRQFILSSKKLLLSDSGFYLCACSNSYNSPLHFGNGTRLTVT.

This chain connects TRBV5-4 to TRBJ2-6; D gene ambiguous. Germline CDR1 and CDR2: SGHNT and YYREEE (reference sequence). This CDR3 is 15 amino acids long. V dropped 4 bases and J dropped 2 bases, with 10 bases sitting between them. The CDR3 DNA reads as TGTGCCAGCAGCGCACTGGCCACTGGGGCCAACGTCCTGACTTTC. It specifies CASSALATGANVLTF. The full variable domain, with the rest looked up from reference TRBV5-4 and TRBJ2-6, is ETGVTQSPTHLIKTRGQQVTLRCSSQSGHNTVSWYQQALGQGPQFIFQYYREEENGRGNFPPRFSGLQFPNYSSELNVNALELDDSALYLCASSALATGANVLTFGAGSRLTVL.

The chain employs TRBV5-1 and TRBJ1-2, with TRBD1 as a possible D gene (5 bases). Between the trimmed V and J ends, which lost 1 base and 8 bases, there was a span of 15 bases. There are 14 residues in the CDR3. CDR1 is SGHRS and CDR2 is YFSETQ in the germline V gene. CDR3 coding DNA: TGCGCCAGCAGCTTGTTCATGCAGGGTTACGGCTACACCTTC. As protein: CASSLFMQGYGYTF. The full variable domain, in which reference TRBV5-1 and TRBJ1-2 provide the parts outside the CDR3, is KAGVTQTPRYLIKTRGQQVTLSCSPISGHRSVSWYQQTPGQGLQFLFEYFSETQRNKGNFPGRFSGRQFSNSRSEMNVSTLELGDSALYLCASSLFMQGYGYTFGSGTRLTVV.

V gene TRBV19 combines with J gene TRBJ1-5; tentative D call: TRBD1 (5 bases). The CDR3 runs to 15 residues. Germline CDR1 LNHDA, CDR2 SQIVND (reference sequence). Deletions cut 5 bases from V and 0 bases from J, with 11 bases between. DNA of the CDR3: TGTGCCAGTAGTCGGACACCTTATAGCAATCAGCCCCAGCATTTT. Translated, it gives CASSRTPYSNQPQHF.

V usage is TRBV5-1 and J usage is TRBJ1-2, with TRBD1 as a possible D gene (5 bases). V was trimmed by 0 bases and J by 6 bases, leaving 12 bases between them. Germline V gene sequence: CDR1 SGHRS, CDR2 YFSETQ. This CDR3 region has 14 residues. CDR3 amino acids: CASSLGQGWDGYTF. DNA of the CDR3: TGCGCCAGCAGCTTGGGGCAGGGTTGGGATGGCTACACCTTC.

The count of this clone is one. V usage is TRBV21-1 and J usage is TRBJ2-3. TRBV21-1 is a documented pseudogene. There are 15 residues in the CDR3. CDR3 sequence reads: CASSKEGWEEDTQYF. The CDR3 DNA is TGTGCCAGCAGCAAAGAGGGATGGGAAGAAGATACGCAGTATTTT.

This chain links TRBV10-1 with TRBJ2-3; D gene uncertain. Per the germline V gene, CDR1 is WNHNN and CDR2 is SYGVQD (reference sequence). V gave up 6 bases and J gave up 5 bases, with 6 bases separating them. CDR3 length equals 11 residues. CDR3 coding DNA: TGCGCCAGCAGAAATCAAGATACGCAGTATTTT. This translates into CASRNQDTQYF.

A word on this clone: This CDR3 is also generated by other DNA sequences in the sample. V gene TRBV19 combines with J gene TRBJ1-1; D perhaps matches TRBD1 (5 bases). This CDR3 is 13 amino acids long. From germline, CDR1 is LNHDA and CDR2 SQIVND (reference sequence). V was clipped by 5 bases and J by 1 base, with 8 bases between them. CDR3 sequence reads: CASSPGGNTEAFF. DNA of the CDR3: TGTGCCAGTAGTCCGGGGGGGAACACTGAAGCTTTCTTT.

With respect to this clone: Within the sample, other DNA sequences also encode this same CDR3. The chain carries TRBV5-1 and TRBJ1-1, with TRBD1 as a possible D gene (5 bases). CDR3 size: 14 residues. Germline CDR1 reads SGHRS; CDR2 reads YFSETQ. Between the trimmed V and J ends, which lost 4 bases and 3 bases, there was a span of 13 bases. CDR3 bases: TGCGCCAGCAGCCGCCAGGGAGGGGACACTGAAGCTTTCTTT. It translates to CASSRQGGDTEAFF.

The chain employs TRBV4-1 and TRBJ2-7, with D hard to call. CDR1 and CDR2 from the germline V gene are MGHRA and YSYEKL. The germline V and J ends were trimmed by 0 bases and 0 bases, with 12 bases remaining between them. This CDR3 comprises 16 residues. The CDR3 loop is CASSQDRASSSYEQYF. CDR3 nucleotide sequence: TGCGCCAGCAGCCAAGATAGGGCCTCAAGCTCCTACGAGCAGTACTTC.

The CDR3 sequence is CAISGPGTGVDGYTF. The CDR3 nucleotides read TGTGCCATCAGTGGGCCCGGCACAGGGGTGGATGGCTACACCTTC. The rearrangement links TRBV10-3 to TRBJ1-2; 7 positions match TRBD1. After removal of 4 bases from V and 6 bases from J, the junction contained 11 bases not matched to a gene. Germline V CDR1 and CDR2: ENHRY, SYGVKD. The CDR3 consists of 15 residues.

This sequence joins TRBV4-1 and TRBJ1-1, with D hard to call. V was clipped by 4 bases and J by 1 base, with 10 bases between them. The CDR3 covers 14 residues. The germline gives CDR1 MGHRA, CDR2 YSYEKL. CDR3 region: CASSPSAGNTEAFF. The CDR3 bases are TGCGCCAGCAGCCCCTCGGCAGGGAACACTGAAGCTTTCTTT.

The gene calls are TRBV19 and TRBJ1-2, with D unresolved. CDR1 and CDR2 from the germline V gene are LNHDA and SQIVND (reference sequence). The V and J ends lost 7 bases and 11 bases respectively, with 23 bases between them. The length of the CDR3 is 14 residues. The DNA of the CDR3 is TGTGCCAGTACCTCGGATTACGGGATGGGAGATTACACCTTC. Translated, it gives CASTSDYGMGDYTF.

The rearrangement uses TRBV7-9 and TRBJ1-1; D gene ambiguous. V shed 3 bases and J shed 7 bases, with 15 bases lying between them. Germline lookup yields CDR1 SEHNR and CDR2 FQNEAQ (reference sequence). The CDR3 totals 14 residues. The CDR3 DNA follows: TGTGCCAGCAGCTTTTCTGTATTTGGCGGTGAAGCTTTCTTT. This gives the protein CASSFSVFGGEAFF.

The chain employs TRBV5-1 and TRBJ1-1; 12 bases are a match to TRBD1. The CDR3 consists of 14 residues. Per germline, CDR1 SGHRS and CDR2 YFSETQ. The junction had 3 bases not matched to a gene; V was cut back by 3 bases and J by 6 bases. The CDR3 region has the DNA TGCGCCAGCAGCTCGGGACAGGGGGCTGCTGAAGCTTTCTTT. This translates into CASSSGQGAAEAFF. The complete variable domain, with remaining parts taken from reference TRBV5-1 and TRBJ1-1, reads KAGVTQTPRYLIKTRGQQVTLSCSPISGHRSVSWYQQTPGQGLQFLFEYFSETQRNKGNFPGRFSGRQFSNSRSEMNVSTLELGDSALYLCASSSGQGAAEAFFGQGTRLTVV.

The V and J genes are TRBV7-7 and TRBJ2-2; 9 positions agree with TRBD2. The CDR3 runs 15 residues. V shed 4 bases, J shed 5 bases, and the junction held 5 bases outside the gene matches. Germline values: CDR1 SSHAT, CDR2 FNYEAQ (reference sequence). CDR3 in DNA: TGTGCCAGCAGCTCGACTAGCGGAGGAACCGGGGAGCTGTTTTTT. Translation: CASSSTSGGTGELFF.

The chain employs TRBV29-1 and TRBJ1-1, with no clear D. Per the germline V gene, CDR1 is SQVTM and CDR2 is ANQGSEA. Trimming left V 5 bases short and J 0 bases short, with 13 bases between. CDR3 length: 14 amino acids. The DNA for the CDR3 is TGCAGCGTTCTTTGGACGGCCATGAACACTGAAGCTTTCTTT. Amino acid sequence: CSVLWTAMNTEAFF.

Note on this clone: A much larger clone differs from this one at a single base, so this may be a read error. The chain has TRBV27 and TRBJ1-5; D unclear. The CDR3 has 14 amino acids. The germline CDR1 and CDR2 sequences are MNHEY and SMNVEV (reference sequence). This CDR3 is CASSPDYSNQLQHF. The DNA for the CDR3 is TGTGCCAGCAGTCCTGATTATAGCAATCAGCTCCAGCATTTT.

V usage is TRBV7-2 and J usage is TRBJ1-1; weak D call: TRBD1 (6 bases). The CDR3 contains 15 residues. The V gene's germline CDR1 is SGHTA and CDR2 FQGNSA. The germline V and J ends were trimmed by 0 bases and 3 bases, with 11 bases remaining between them. Here the CDR3 reads CASSLALTGHTEAFF. DNA for the CDR3: TGTGCCAGCAGCTTAGCCCTTACAGGGCACACTGAAGCTTTCTTT.

The rearrangement joins TRBV6-1 to TRBJ1-5; no reliable D call. V gave up 3 bases and J gave up 9 bases, with 6 bases separating them. Germline V gene lookup returns CDR1 MNHNS and CDR2 SASEGT. CDR3 length: 11 residues. CDR3 sequence: CASSDGWPQHF. CDR3 DNA sequence: TGTGCCAGCAGTGATGGCTGGCCCCAGCATTTT.

The chain couples TRBV29-1 to TRBJ2-1; possible D gene TRBD2, 5 bases. The CDR3 has 15 amino acids. V was clipped by 8 bases and J by 7 bases, with 24 bases between them. In germline, CDR1 is SQVTM, CDR2 ANQGSEA. CDR3 protein: CSSGRSNSRENEQFF. For the CDR3, the DNA is TGCAGCTCTGGCAGGAGTAACAGTAGGGAGAATGAGCAGTTCTTC.

The chain couples TRBV7-2 to TRBJ1-5; no firm D call. The CDR3 consists of 12 residues. Trimming left V 3 bases short and J 7 bases short, with 7 bases between. Germline assignment: CDR1 SGHTA and CDR2 FQGNSA. The CDR3 loop reads CASSFDYQPQHF. The CDR3 nucleotides read TGTGCCAGCAGCTTTGATTACCAGCCCCAGCATTTT.

This clone was counted only a few times. The chain carries TRBV29-1 and TRBJ1-2; D uncertain. CDR3 length: 13 residues. CDR1 SQVTM and CDR2 ANQGSEA come from the germline V gene. V was clipped by 7 bases and J by 2 bases, with 14 bases between them. CDR3 DNA: TGCAGCGGGTCTGGAGGAGACAACTATGGCTACACCTTC. Translating gives CSGSGGDNYGYTF.

The genes are TRBV7-2 and TRBJ2-4; the match to TRBD2 covers 10 bases. Germline assignment: CDR1 SGHTA and CDR2 FQGNSA. V dropped 5 bases and J dropped 7; count of bases not matched to a gene: 8. The length of the CDR3 is 15 residues. The CDR3 coding sequence is TGTGCCAGCAGCGGTTTAGCGGGAGGAACGAACATTCAGTACTTC. This gives the protein CASSGLAGGTNIQYF.

This chain connects TRBV29-1 to TRBJ1-1; 7 bases map to TRBD1. Looked up from germline, CDR1 is SQVTM and CDR2 is ANQGSEA. The V and J ends lost 6 bases and 3 bases, in that order; junction bases with no gene match: 7. There are 13 residues in the CDR3. CDR3 DNA sequence: TGCAGCGTAGCCCAGGGGGGAGACACTGAAGCTTTCTTT. This sequence encodes CSVAQGGDTEAFF. Combining the CDR3 with reference TRBV29-1 and TRBJ1-1 gives the whole variable domain SAVISQKPSRDICQRGTSLTIQCQVDSQVTMMFWYRQQPGQSLTLIATANQGSEATYESGFVIDKFPISRPNLTFSTLTVSNMSPEDSSIYLCSVAQGGDTEAFFGQGTRLTVV.